Following are 22 T cell receptor beta chains from one sample sequenced in a study of persistence of HIV-infected CD4 T cells. The immunoSEQ assay was version 4, run in survey mode. Repertoires were generated with immunoSEQ multiplex PCR, while TCRdb's copy carries only in-frame clones and drops some. The table lists 23,000 or so clones, roughly 70% of them singletons. The stimulus was an HIV-1 Gag 15-mer peptide pool, 1 ug/peptide/mL. CD4+ T cells upregulating both CD40 ligand and CD69 were sorted as responding cells. Antigen specificity for these receptors is unknown. The sample consisted of CD4+ T cells sorted from PBMCs after 18-hour stimulation, taken from a patient who received antiretroviral therapy. These receptors all stem from an adult man with HIV who was CMV-seropositive.

This clone showed up just once. The CDR3 sequence is CASSGADTQYF. In nucleotides, the CDR3 is TGTGCCAGCTCCGGAGCAGATACGCAGTATTTT. The chain combines TRBV12-3 or TRBV12-4 with TRBJ2-3; D is unresolved. V lost 8 bases and J 4 bases, leaving 7 bases between the germline ends. The CDR3 has 11 residues.

In this sample, this clone turned up a few times. The gene calls are TRBV29-1 and TRBJ1-1; no reliable D call. Trimming pared 4 bases from V and 0 bases from J, leaving 6 bases between. Per germline, CDR1 SQVTM and CDR2 ANQGSEA. CDR3 length: 12 residues. This CDR3 is CSVVSMNTEAFF. In DNA form, the CDR3 reads TGCAGCGTTGTTAGTATGAACACTGAAGCTTTCTTT.

The J gene is TRBJ2-4, the V gene TRBV3-1 (or the pseudogene TRBV3-2), with 10 positions matching TRBD2. Looked up from germline, CDR1 is LGHDT and CDR2 is YNNKEL (reference sequence). With 5 bases clipped from V and 0 bases from J, the junction kept 16 bases outside the gene matches. The length of the CDR3 is 20 residues. CDR3 in DNA: TGTGCCAGCAGCTCCCCTCCTGAGCGGGGGGGCCTTCTAGCCAAAAACATTCAGTACTTC. Its protein is CASSSPPERGGLLAKNIQYF.

The V call is TRBV7-9, the J call TRBJ1-6; 9 nucleotides match TRBD1. The CDR3 runs to 15 residues. V lost 1 base and J lost 8; bases outside the gene matches: 3. CDR1 and CDR2 (germline): SEHNR, FQNEAQ (reference sequence). In DNA, the CDR3 is TGTGCCAGCAGCTTAGGGAGGACAGGGGATTCACCCCTCCACTTT. Translated: CASSLGRTGDSPLHF.

This clone was recorded a few times. The chain combines TRBV6-5 with TRBJ2-1, with D unresolved. CDR1 and CDR2 from the germline V gene are MNHEY and SVGAGI. The CDR3 covers 14 residues. V was trimmed by 10 bases and J by 0 bases, leaving 13 bases between them. The CDR3 is CATEDWSSYNEQFF. In DNA form, the CDR3 reads TGTGCCACCGAGGATTGGAGCTCCTACAATGAGCAGTTCTTC.

Points on this clone: At one boundary the junction diverges from the germline segment, which might be a read error. J is TRBJ1-6 and V is TRBV27; a weak D match, TRBD1 (5 bases). There are 10 residues in the CDR3. Germline V gene sequence: CDR1 MNHEY, CDR2 SMNVEV (reference sequence). CDR3 amino acids: CASRDGDGPF. CDR3 bases: TGTGCCAGCAGAGATGGGGACGGTCCCTTT.

The chain combines TRBV27 with TRBJ2-7; weak D call: TRBD2 (5 bases). This CDR3 spans 15 amino acids. In germline, CDR1 is MNHEY, CDR2 SMNVEV (reference sequence). Trimming shortened V by 2 bases and J by 6 bases, and 17 bases separated the two germline ends. DNA of the CDR3: TGTGCCAGCAGTTTAGAGTTTAGCGTTTTCGCCGAGCAGTACTTC. This sequence encodes CASSLEFSVFAEQYF.

This rearrangement joins TRBV3-1 (or the pseudogene TRBV3-2) to TRBJ2-4, with 12 bases lining up with TRBD1. Trimming removed 4 bases from V and 7 bases from J; junction bases left unmatched: 14. Germline V lookup: CDR1 LGHDT, CDR2 YNNKEL (reference sequence). The CDR3 loop spans 18 amino acids. CDR3 protein: CASSPSIGTGGGGNIQYF. The CDR3 DNA reads TGTGCCAGCAGCCCGTCAATCGGGACAGGGGGCGGAGGGAACATTCAGTACTTC.

The rearrangement uses TRBV28 and TRBJ1-6; 7 nucleotides agree with TRBD1. This CDR3 is built from 17 residues. Germline V lookup: CDR1 MDHEN, CDR2 SYDVKM. V lost 4 bases to trimming and J lost 0 bases; unmatched junction nucleotides: 6. DNA for the CDR3: TGTGCCAGCAGTTCTAACAGGGGTAACTCCTATAATTCACCCCTCCACTTT. Its protein is CASSSNRGNSYNSPLHF.

The J gene is TRBJ1-5, the V gene TRBV18, with 8 bases aligning to TRBD1. Germline trimming cut 3 bases from V and 6 bases from J; bases unmatched to any gene: 7. Germline-derived CDR1 and CDR2 are KGHSH and LQKENI. The CDR3 consists of 15 residues. CDR3 sequence reads: CASSPTGQGIQPQHF. CDR3 DNA sequence: TGTGCCAGCTCACCTACTGGACAGGGCATTCAGCCCCAGCATTTT.

The V gene is TRBV7-9, the J gene TRBJ1-1; D gene uncertain. V was cut by 1 base and J by 7 bases, with 4 bases left in between. The V gene's germline CDR1 is SEHNR and CDR2 FQNEAQ (reference sequence). The length of the CDR3 is 11 residues. The CDR3 DNA reads as TGTGCCAGCAGCTTAGGCCTTGAAGCTTTCTTT. This codes for CASSLGLEAFF.

The chain uses TRBV27 and TRBJ1-1; D may be TRBD1 (5 bases). Germline V lookup: CDR1 MNHEY, CDR2 SMNVEV (reference sequence). Trimming pared 4 bases from V and 3 bases from J, leaving 12 bases between. This CDR3 comprises 14 residues. The CDR3 loop is CASSYRGDYTEAFF. The CDR3 DNA reads as TGTGCCAGCAGTTACCGGGGCGACTACACTGAAGCTTTCTTT.

V and J are TRBV24-1 and TRBJ2-3, with D possibly TRBD1 on 8 matching bases. Germline V gene sequence: CDR1 KGHDR, CDR2 SFDVKD. Trimming stripped 4 bases from V and 2 bases from J, with 15 bases between. The CDR3 sequence is 16 residues long. The CDR3 nucleotides are TGTGCCACCAGTGACGGGGGGACAGGAACCACAGATACGCAGTATTTT. The encoded protein is CATSDGGTGTTDTQYF.

The chain links TRBV7-9 to TRBJ1-3; TRBD1 matches 7 bases. This CDR3 region has 14 residues. Looked up from germline, CDR1 is SEHNR and CDR2 is FQNEAQ (reference sequence). Trimming at V came to 7 bases and at J to 3 bases, leaving 6 bases not matched to a gene. DNA for the CDR3: TGTGCCAGCACCCGTTGGGACAGTGGAAACACCATATATTTT. This sequence encodes CASTRWDSGNTIYF.

This rearrangement joins TRBV28 to TRBJ1-1; 7 bases are shared with TRBD1. Germline CDR1 reads MDHEN; CDR2 reads SYDVKM. V shed 6 bases and J 7 bases; nucleotides not matched to a gene: 8. This CDR3 is 13 amino acids long. This chain's CDR3 is CASRLAGQLEAFF. The CDR3 DNA reads as TGTGCCAGCAGATTAGCGGGACAGCTTGAAGCTTTCTTT.

This rearrangement joins TRBV5-4 to TRBJ2-2; D not resolved. Germline V CDR1 and CDR2: SGHNT, YYREEE (reference sequence). The CDR3 has 16 amino acids. The V and J ends lost 0 bases and 2 bases respectively, with 11 bases between them. The CDR3 is CASSLARGFNTGELFF. Here the CDR3 DNA reads TGTGCCAGCAGCTTGGCCCGAGGATTCAACACCGGGGAGCTGTTTTTT.

The rearrangement links TRBV6-5 to TRBJ2-4; 9 bases align to TRBD2. The CDR3 contains 14 residues. CDR1 is MNHEY and CDR2 is SVGAGI in the germline V gene. V gave up 3 bases and J gave up 6 bases; unmatched junction bases: 3. CDR3 sequence: CASSYSGGTNIQYF. The CDR3 DNA is TGTGCCAGCAGTTATAGCGGGGGTACAAACATTCAGTACTTC.

The chain couples TRBV28 to TRBJ1-5, with 12 bases lining up with TRBD1. Germline CDR1 MDHEN, CDR2 SYDVKM. V was clipped by 6 bases and J by 5 bases; unmatched bases: 2. The CDR3 has 14 amino acids. The CDR3 spells CASRGTGGHQPQHF. The CDR3 nucleotides are TGTGCCAGCAGGGGGACAGGGGGCCATCAGCCCCAGCATTTT.

The rearrangement links TRBV5-4 to TRBJ2-6; no firm D call. The CDR3 covers 15 residues. The germline gives CDR1 SGHNT, CDR2 YYREEE (reference sequence). V lost 3 bases and J 0 bases, leaving 7 bases between the germline ends. DNA for the CDR3: TGTGCCAGCAGCTCTCGGGCCTCTGGGGCCAACGTCCTGACTTTC. It yields the protein CASSSRASGANVLTF.

CDR3 DNA: TGCGCCAGCCGAATGGGACAGGAGAATGAAAAACTGTTTTTT. Translated, it gives CASRMGQENEKLFF. The chain employs TRBV5-1 and TRBJ1-4, with 8 nucleotides matching TRBD1. This CDR3 has 14 amino acids. Per the germline V gene, CDR1 is SGHRS and CDR2 is YFSETQ. With 7 bases clipped from V and 5 bases from J, the junction kept 7 bases outside the gene matches.

This sequence joins TRBV24-1 and TRBJ2-2, with TRBD2 matching over 8 bases. This CDR3 has 15 amino acids. The germline CDR1 and CDR2 sequences are KGHDR and SFDVKD. Trimming took 6 bases from V and 3 from J; bases not matched to a gene: 5. This chain's CDR3 is CATSRGGRDTGELFF. For the CDR3, the DNA is TGTGCCACCAGTCGGGGGGGGCGCGACACCGGGGAGCTGTTTTTT.

The rearrangement joins TRBV27 to TRBJ2-1; D may be TRBD1 (5 bases). Trimming took off 0 bases at V and 3 bases at J, with 12 bases between the two ends. Germline V gene lookup returns CDR1 MNHEY and CDR2 SMNVEV (reference sequence). CDR3 size: 16 residues. In DNA, the CDR3 is TGTGCCAGCAGTTTATCGGGGCAGGGTTACTACAATGAGCAGTTCTTC. This sequence encodes CASSLSGQGYYNEQFF.